This paragraph reports one T cell receptor (beta chain). This specimen comes from a study of blood T cell repertoires in COVID-19. Across the whole study: Spain, Italy and the United States supplied samples that represented acute and convalescent COVID-19.

Germline V gives CDR1 SQVTM, CDR2 ANQGSEA. The length of the CDR3 is 14 residues. V gave up 8 bases and J gave up 5 bases; unmatched junction bases: 12. Using immunoSEQ multiplex PCR, the repertoire was profiled, and TCRdb retains in-frame clones only, with some absent. The sample has 150,000 to 200,000 clones, 85% to 90% seen once. The chain links TRBV29-1 to TRBJ1-1, with 9 bases aligning to TRBD1. The TCR sequence derives from a woman of 80 years or more with COVID-19, enrolled during active disease. The sample was peripheral blood. The CDR3, as DNA: TGCAGCACCGGGACAGGGAATCCCTTGACTGAAGCTTTCTTT. Translated, it gives CSTGTGNPLTEAFF. The full variable domain, in which reference TRBV29-1 and TRBJ1-1 provide the parts outside the CDR3, is SAVISQKPSRDICQRGTSLTIQCQVDSQVTMMFWYRQQPGQSLTLIATANQGSEATYESGFVIDKFPISRPNLTFSTLTVSNMSPEDSSIYLCSTGTGNPLTEAFFGQGTRLTVV.